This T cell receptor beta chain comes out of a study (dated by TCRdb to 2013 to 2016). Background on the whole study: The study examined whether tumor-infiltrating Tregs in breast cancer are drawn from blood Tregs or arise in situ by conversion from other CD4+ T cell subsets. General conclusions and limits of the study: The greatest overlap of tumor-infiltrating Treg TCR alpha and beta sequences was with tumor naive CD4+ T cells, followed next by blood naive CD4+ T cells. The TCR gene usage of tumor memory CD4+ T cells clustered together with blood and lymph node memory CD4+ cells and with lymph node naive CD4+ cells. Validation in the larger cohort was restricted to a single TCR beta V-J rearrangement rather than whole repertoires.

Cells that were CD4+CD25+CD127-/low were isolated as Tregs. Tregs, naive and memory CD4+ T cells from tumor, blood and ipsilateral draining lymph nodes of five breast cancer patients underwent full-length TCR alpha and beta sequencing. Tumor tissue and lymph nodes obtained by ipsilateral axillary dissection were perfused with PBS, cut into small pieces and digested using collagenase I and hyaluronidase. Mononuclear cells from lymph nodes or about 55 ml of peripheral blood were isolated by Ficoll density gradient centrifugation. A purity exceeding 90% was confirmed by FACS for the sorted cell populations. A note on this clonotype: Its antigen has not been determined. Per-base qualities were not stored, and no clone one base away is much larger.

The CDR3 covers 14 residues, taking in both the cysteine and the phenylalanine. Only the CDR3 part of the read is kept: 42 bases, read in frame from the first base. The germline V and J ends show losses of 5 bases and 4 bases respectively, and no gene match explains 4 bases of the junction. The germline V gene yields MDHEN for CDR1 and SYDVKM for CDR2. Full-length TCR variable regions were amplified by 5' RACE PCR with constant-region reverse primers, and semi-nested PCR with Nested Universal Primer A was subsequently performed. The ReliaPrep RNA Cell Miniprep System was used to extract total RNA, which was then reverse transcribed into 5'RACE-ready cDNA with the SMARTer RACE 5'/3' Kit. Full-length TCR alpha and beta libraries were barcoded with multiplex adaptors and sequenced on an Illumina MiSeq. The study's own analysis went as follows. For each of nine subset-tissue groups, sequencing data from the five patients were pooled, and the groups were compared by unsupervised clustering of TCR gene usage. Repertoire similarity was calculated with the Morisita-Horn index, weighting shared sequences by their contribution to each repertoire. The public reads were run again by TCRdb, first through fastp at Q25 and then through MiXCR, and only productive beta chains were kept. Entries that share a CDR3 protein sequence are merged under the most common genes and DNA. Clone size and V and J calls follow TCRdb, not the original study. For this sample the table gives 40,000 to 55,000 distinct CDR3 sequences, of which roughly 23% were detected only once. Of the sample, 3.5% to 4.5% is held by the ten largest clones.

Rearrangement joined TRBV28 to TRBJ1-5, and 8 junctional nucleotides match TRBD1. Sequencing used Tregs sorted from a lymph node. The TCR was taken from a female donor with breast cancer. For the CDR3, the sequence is CASSPRQGNQPQHF. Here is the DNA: TGTGCCAGCAGTCCCCGACAGGGGAATCAGCCCCAGCATTTT.